One and the same sample provided the 13 T cell receptor beta chains below, sequenced in a study of identical twins' blood T cells. MiXCR, applied by TCRdb to the 5' RACE reads, yields one record per CDR3 protein. The sample contains roughly 380,000 distinct CDR3 sequences, roughly 31% of which appear only once. The sample comprised PBMCs. The receptors stem from a woman aged 18-50 years in good health.

Of note for this clonotype: The DNA is omitted, as the CDR3 cannot be located on it reliably, and the CDR3 follows TCRdb's listing. This rearrangement joins TRBV27 to TRBJ1-1. Germline CDR1 reads MNHEY; CDR2 reads SMNVEV (reference sequence). The CDR3 has 15 residues if both end residues are counted. CDR3 region: CASSSSTTMNTEAFF.

The sample holds one count of this clonotype. This chain joins TRBV7-8 and TRBJ1-5; D perhaps matches TRBD1 (6 bases). CDR3 length equals 14 residues. V was pared by 0 bases and J by 7 bases, with 10 bases between. Germline loops: CDR1 SGHVS, CDR2 FQNEAQ. Written as DNA, the CDR3 is TGTGCCAGCAGCTTAGCTAGCAGGGGACAGCCCCAGCATTTT. Protein sequence: CASSLASRGQPQHF.

Notes on this clonotype: At one boundary the junction diverges from the germline segment, which might be a read error. V usage is TRBV10-3 and J usage is TRBJ1-2; 7 nucleotides align to TRBD1. CDR1 is ENHRY and CDR2 is SYGVKD in the germline V gene. The CDR3 is 13 amino acids. This CDR3 reads CTILKTGNYGYTF. For the CDR3, the DNA is TGTACCATTCTTAAGACAGGGAACTATGGCTACACCTTC.

There are a few counts of this clonotype. The chain has TRBV29-1 and TRBJ1-1; D is unclear. The V gene lost 2 bases and the J gene lost 3 bases, with 7 bases spanning the gap. Germline V CDR1 and CDR2: SQVTM, ANQGSEA. The CDR3 extends over 12 amino acids. In DNA form, the CDR3 reads TGCAGCGTTGAACAGCTGTACACTGAAGCTTTCTTT. Its translation is CSVEQLYTEAFF.

This chain links TRBV5-1 with TRBJ2-7; the D is unclear. Looked up from germline, CDR1 is SGHRS and CDR2 is YFSETQ. The V end lost 0 bases, the J end lost 6 bases, and 10 bases lay between the germline ends. The CDR3 is made up of 13 amino acids. The CDR3 DNA reads TGCGCCAGCAGCTTGGGTACCGATTCCGAGCAGTACTTC. Its translation: CASSLGTDSEQYF.

This rearrangement joins TRBV20-1 to TRBJ1-2; 7 nucleotides align to TRBD1. The CDR3 has 13 amino acids. After removal of 5 bases from V and 1 base from J, the junction contained 4 bases not matched to a gene. Germline loops: CDR1 DFQATT, CDR2 SNEGSKA (reference sequence). The DNA for the CDR3 is TGCAGTGCTTCCGACAGGGTTAACTATGGCTACACCTTC. Protein sequence: CSASDRVNYGYTF.

About this clonotype: With a much larger clone just one base away, this may be a read error. J is TRBJ2-2 and V is TRBV3-1; a possible D gene is TRBD2 (5 bases). The CDR3 is 14 amino acids. Germline CDR1 is LGHDT and CDR2 is YNNKEL (reference sequence). The CDR3 is CASSQDPGFGELLF. The CDR3, as DNA: TGTGCCAGCAGCCAAGATCCAGGCTTCGGGGAGCTGCTTTTT.

At least ten counts were recorded for this clonotype. The V call is TRBV4-3, the J call TRBJ1-1; D uncertain. The V end was cut by 6 bases, the J end by 0 bases, with 17 bases between. This CDR3 has 16 residues. Germline CDR1 LGHNA, CDR2 YSLEER. Written as DNA, the CDR3 is TGCGCCAGCAGACCGATTGCCGGGGTCATGAACACTGAAGCTTTCTTT. It yields the protein CASRPIAGVMNTEAFF.

The chain couples TRBV20-1 to TRBJ2-7; tentative D call: TRBD1 (6 bases). CDR3 size: 12 residues. Per germline, CDR1 DFQATT and CDR2 SNEGSKA (reference sequence). V was trimmed by 3 bases and J by 3 bases, leaving 9 bases between them. The CDR3 protein is CSARKGDYEQYF. Written as DNA, the CDR3 is TGCAGTGCTAGGAAGGGGGACTACGAGCAGTACTTC.

The rearrangement joins TRBV12-3 or TRBV12-4 to TRBJ1-2; the D is unclear. This CDR3 is 14 amino acids long. Trimming left V 2 bases short and J 7 bases short, with 14 bases between. The CDR3 reads CASSLLGRFFGYTF. The CDR3 DNA reads as TGTGCCAGCAGTTTATTGGGGAGGTTTTTTGGCTACACCTTC.

There are a few counts of this clonotype. The chain uses TRBV12-5 and TRBJ1-1; D gene ambiguous. The V end lost 5 bases, the J end lost 1 base, and 14 bases lay between the germline ends. Germline V CDR1 and CDR2: LGHNT, FRNRAP. The CDR3 has 15 amino acids. In DNA, the CDR3 is TGTGCTAGTGGTCCGGGCCATACTCAGAACACTGAAGCTTTCTTT. It encodes CASGPGHTQNTEAFF.

V is TRBV20-1 and J is TRBJ2-2, with a tentative D call TRBD2 (6 bases). Per germline, CDR1 DFQATT and CDR2 SNEGSKA (reference sequence). The length of the CDR3 is 17 residues. Trimming cost V 0 bases and J 0 bases, with 14 bases left between them. The CDR3 spells CSARDWAWGANTGELFF. The CDR3 DNA is TGCAGTGCTAGAGATTGGGCTTGGGGGGCGAACACCGGGGAGCTGTTTTTT.

The V call is TRBV12-3 or TRBV12-4, the J call TRBJ2-7; 10 bases are shared with TRBD2. V dropped 1 base and J dropped 3; count of bases not matched to a gene: 6. The CDR3 has 16 amino acids. The CDR3 reads CASSLEDGLAVYEQYF. Here the CDR3 DNA reads TGTGCCAGCAGTTTAGAGGACGGACTAGCGGTCTACGAGCAGTACTTC.